Below, 9 T cell receptor beta chains from the same sample are listed, as sequenced in a study of T cell changes during pregnancy in multiple sclerosis (dated by TCRdb to the late 2010s). The receptor library was made with the immunoSEQ multiplex PCR assay. This is the immuneACCESS table as TCRdb keeps it, with only in-frame sequences that have V and J called. A part of the clones is gone; compared with another copy, unresolved V genes explain less than half, and the rest is unexplained. This sample comprises roughly 100,000 clones, 92% of them detected only once. The biggest ten clones account for 0.8% to 1% of the sample. The sample was peripheral blood, taken after pregnancy. The receptors stem from a female donor with multiple sclerosis, enrolled in a pregnancy study.

The chain links TRBV18 to TRBJ1-1, with D perhaps matching TRBD1 (6 bases). The CDR3 has 14 residues. CDR1 and CDR2 from the germline V gene are KGHSH and LQKENI. The V end lost 2 bases, the J end lost 7 bases, and 14 bases lay between the germline ends. CDR3 in DNA: TGTGCCAGCTCACCATCGGGGGGCGCGGTTGAAGCTTTCTTT. It codes for CASSPSGGAVEAFF.

The chain couples TRBV7-9 to TRBJ1-1; 10 bases line up with TRBD1. This CDR3 has 14 amino acids. The ends lost 4 bases at V and 4 bases at J; junction bases unmatched: 3. The V gene's germline CDR1 is SEHNR and CDR2 FQNEAQ (reference sequence). The CDR3 DNA reads TGTGCCAGCAGCTCCAGGGACAGGGGCACTGAAGCTTTCTTT. Translated: CASSSRDRGTEAFF.

The genes are TRBV5-1 and TRBJ2-6; TRBD1 matches 8 bases. Per the germline V gene, CDR1 is SGHRS and CDR2 is YFSETQ. The CDR3 is made up of 18 amino acids. Trimming removed 0 bases from V and 2 bases from J; junction bases left unmatched: 7. Written as DNA, the CDR3 is TGCGCCAGCAGCTTGGCCCCGACAGGGGAAGCTGGGGCCAACGTCCTGACTTTC. Protein sequence: CASSLAPTGEAGANVLTF. The full variable domain, rest sourced from reference TRBV5-1 and TRBJ2-6, is KAGVTQTPRYLIKTRGQQVTLSCSPISGHRSVSWYQQTPGQGLQFLFEYFSETQRNKGNFPGRFSGRQFSNSRSEMNVSTLELGDSALYLCASSLAPTGEAGANVLTFGAGSRLTVL.

J is TRBJ2-3 and V is TRBV7-6, with TRBD1 matching 8 bases. Germline V CDR1 and CDR2: SGHVS, FNYEAQ. Trimming removed 4 bases from V and 6 bases from J; junction bases left unmatched: 6. This CDR3 contains 14 residues. CDR3 nucleotide sequence: TGTGCCAGCAGCTCCGACAGGGGAGATGATACGCAGTATTTT. It encodes CASSSDRGDDTQYF.

This chain joins TRBV7-8 and TRBJ1-5; TRBD1 matches at 7 bases. This CDR3 contains 15 residues. Germline CDR1 is SGHVS and CDR2 is FQNEAQ. V was pared by 5 bases and J by 0 bases, with 4 bases of the junction left unmatched. The CDR3 spells CASSLRGTSNQPQHF. CDR3 coding DNA: TGTGCCAGCAGCCTCAGGGGGACTAGCAATCAGCCCCAGCATTTT.

The chain employs TRBV27 and TRBJ2-3, with 7 bases lining up with TRBD1. Per the germline V gene, CDR1 is MNHEY and CDR2 is SMNVEV (reference sequence). The CDR3 loop spans 15 amino acids. V lost 4 bases to trimming and J lost 3 bases; unmatched junction nucleotides: 7. The CDR3 sequence is CASSWSRGSTDTQYF. In DNA, the CDR3 is TGTGCCAGCAGTTGGAGCAGGGGGTCGACAGATACGCAGTATTTT.

This chain connects TRBV30 to TRBJ2-7; a possible D gene is TRBD1 (7 bases). The CDR3 extends over 16 amino acids. The germline gives CDR1 GTSNPN, CDR2 SVGIG (reference sequence). Trimming pared 2 bases from V and 0 bases from J, leaving 17 bases between. The CDR3 DNA sequence: TGTGCCTGGAGTCTAAGGGACAGACTAGACTCCTACGAGCAGTACTTC. This translates into CAWSLRDRLDSYEQYF.

The chain carries TRBV2 and TRBJ2-2, with a weak D call TRBD2 (5 bases). The germline V gene has CDR1 SNHLY and CDR2 FYNNEI. Trimming removed 1 base from V and 4 bases from J, with 13 bases in between. The CDR3 covers 16 residues. This CDR3 reads CASSEERLGSTGELFF. CDR3 nucleotide sequence: TGTGCCAGCAGTGAAGAACGGTTGGGGAGCACCGGGGAGCTGTTTTTT.

The rearrangement joins TRBV27 to TRBJ2-5; D unclear. There are 13 residues in the CDR3. CDR1 is MNHEY and CDR2 is SMNVEV in the germline V gene (reference sequence). V shed 4 bases and J shed 5 bases, with 11 bases lying between them. In nucleotides, the CDR3 is TGTGCCAGCAGTTCCGGGTCGTGGGAGACCCAGTACTTC. This encodes CASSSGSWETQYF.